This TCR beta chain was sequenced during a study of cytomegalovirus exposure and HLA in healthy donors. 13 Jbeta primers and 60 Vbeta primers were used for the PCR. Libraries were prepared by immunoSEQ multiplex PCR; TCRdb keeps only in-frame clonotypes and omits some of them. The table records about 130,000 clones, about 82% of them present only once. Germline values: CDR1 GTSNPN, CDR2 SVGIG (reference sequence). V gave up 5 bases and J gave up 3 bases; unmatched junction bases: 4. The CDR3 sequence is 13 residues long. Findings of the study overall: HLA alleles showed associations with approximately 15,000 TCR beta sequences in a later analysis, at a 0.05 false discovery rate. A likely sequencing artifact accounted for one observed cluster of highly shared sequence variants. With later analysis, a missense DCLRE1C variant became linked to TCR beta V- and J-gene trimming.

With respect to this clone: No antigen is known for it.

The sequence derives from a man aged 30 to 45 in good health. The J gene is TRBJ1-5, the V gene TRBV30, with 7 positions matching TRBD1. The specimen sequenced was PBMCs. The CDR3 coding sequence is TGTGCCTGGGGGACAGCCTTCAATCAGCCCCAGCATTTT. It yields the protein CAWGTAFNQPQHF. Combining the CDR3 with reference TRBV30 and TRBJ1-5 gives the whole variable domain SQTIHQWPATLVQPVGSPLSLECTVEGTSNPNLYWYRQAAGRGLQLLFYSVGIGQISSEVPQNLSASRPQDRQFILSSKKLLLSDSGFYLCAWGTAFNQPQHFGDGTRLSIL.